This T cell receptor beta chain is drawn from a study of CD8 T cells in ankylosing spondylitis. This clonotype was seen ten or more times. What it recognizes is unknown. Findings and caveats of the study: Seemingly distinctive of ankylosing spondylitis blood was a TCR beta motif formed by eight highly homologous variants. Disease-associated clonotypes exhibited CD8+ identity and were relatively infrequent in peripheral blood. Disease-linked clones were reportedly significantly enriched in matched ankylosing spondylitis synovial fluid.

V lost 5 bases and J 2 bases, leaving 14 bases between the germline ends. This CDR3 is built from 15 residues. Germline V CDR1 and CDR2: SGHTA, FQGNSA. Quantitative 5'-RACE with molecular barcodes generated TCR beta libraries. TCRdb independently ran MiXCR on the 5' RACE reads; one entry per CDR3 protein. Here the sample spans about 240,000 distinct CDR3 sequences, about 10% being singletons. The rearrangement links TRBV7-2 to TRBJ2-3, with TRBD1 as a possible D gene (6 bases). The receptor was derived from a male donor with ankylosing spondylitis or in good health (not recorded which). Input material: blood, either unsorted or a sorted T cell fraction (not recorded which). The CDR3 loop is CASSPDRAATDTQYF. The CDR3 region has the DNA TGTGCCAGCAGCCCGGACAGAGCTGCCACAGATACGCAGTATTTT.